Each of the 5 T cell receptor beta chains below was sequenced from the same sample in a study of T cell responses to AZD1222 COVID-19 vaccine. Sequencing used immunoSEQ multiplex PCR; TCRdb keeps in-frame clones, though not all of them. The sample has around 180,000 clones, around 88% seen once. This sample comprised peripheral blood, obtained on day 0 of AZD1222 vaccination. The receptors shown here come from an adult in good health.

For the CDR3, the DNA is TGTGCCAGCACAAGGTGGAATCAGCCCCAGCATTTT. This gives the protein CASTRWNQPQHF. The chain joins TRBV2 to TRBJ1-5; D is uncertain. Trimming stripped 7 bases from V and 4 bases from J, with 8 bases between. CDR1 is SNHLY and CDR2 is FYNNEI in the germline V gene. The CDR3 length is 12 residues.

This CDR3 is CAISGGQDLGEQYF. The CDR3 coding sequence is TGTGCCATCAGTGGGGGCCAGGACCTGGGCGAGCAGTACTTC. The J gene is TRBJ2-7, the V gene TRBV10-3, with D perhaps TRBD1 (5 bases). Germline CDR1 and CDR2: ENHRY and SYGVKD. The V end was cut by 4 bases, the J end by 6 bases, with 16 bases between. The CDR3 covers 14 residues.

This clone is a singleton in its sample. CDR3 loop: CASSFPKGTGLNMNTEAFF. The CDR3 DNA reads TGTGCCAGCAGTTTCCCCAAAGGGACAGGCCTTAACATGAACACTGAAGCTTTCTTT. The chain links TRBV28 to TRBJ1-1; 8 bases agree with TRBD1. The germline V gene encodes CDR1 MDHEN and CDR2 SYDVKM. The V gene end was trimmed by 3 bases and the J gene end by 0 bases; junction bases not matched to a gene: 15. The CDR3 totals 19 residues. Full variable domain (rest looked up from reference TRBV28 and TRBJ1-1): DVKVTQSSRYLVKRTGEKVFLECVQDMDHENMFWYRQDPGLGLRLIYFSYDVKMKEKGDIPEGYSVSREKKERFSLILESASTNQTSMYLCASSFPKGTGLNMNTEAFFGQGTRLTVV.

V usage is TRBV18 and J usage is TRBJ2-7; D not resolved. This CDR3 contains 12 residues. Trimming shortened V by 2 bases and J by 7 bases, and 9 bases separated the two germline ends. Germline assignment: CDR1 KGHSH and CDR2 LQKENI. The CDR3 protein is CASSPVTREQYF. The CDR3 DNA is TGTGCCAGCTCACCAGTAACGCGGGAGCAGTACTTC.

This clone appeared a few times. This chain joins TRBV19 and TRBJ1-3; D remains unclear. Germline loops: CDR1 LNHDA, CDR2 SQIVND (reference sequence). The CDR3 sequence is 11 residues long. Trimming took off 4 bases at V and 7 bases at J, with 5 bases between the two ends. The CDR3 reads CASSSWNTIYF. CDR3 sequence (DNA): TGTGCCAGTAGTAGCTGGAACACCATATATTTT.